Reported below is one T cell receptor (beta chain). Its antigen is currently unknown. Trimming removed 2 bases at V and 0 bases at J, with 7 bases between. Germline V lookup: CDR1 LNHDA, CDR2 SQIVND (reference sequence). CDR3 size: 14 residues. One entry per CDR3 protein, called by TCRdb with MiXCR from the reads. In the table there are about 740,000 distinct CDR3 sequences, 35% to 45% of which are singletons. The sample originates from a study of T cell repertoires in cytomegalovirus infection. Study context: Public TCR beta signatures marked donors with CMV infection and the matching HLA.

Overall study results and limits: CMV-specific TCR beta clonotypes restricted by HLA-C were the ones dominating the ex vivo response. CMV carriers having the relevant HLA were flagged by cumulative public TCR beta family frequency.

The sample was PBMCs. The sequence came from a human donor in good health (CMV status not recorded). Some clones in this sample may be carry-over from other donors' samples. The V gene is TRBV19, the J gene TRBJ1-1; D gene uncertain. CDR3 coding DNA: TGTGCCAGTAGTATACGGCGGTTGAACACTGAAGCTTTCTTT. Translated: CASSIRRLNTEAFF.